A single sample is the source of the 31 T cell receptor beta chains below, sequenced in a study of T cell responses to AZD1222 COVID-19 vaccine. Clones were read by immunoSEQ multiplex PCR, and TCRdb kept only the in-frame ones, dropping some. Among 30,000 to 40,000 clones listed, 88% were seen once. The sequenced sample was peripheral blood, obtained 28 days after the second AZD1222 dose. These receptors all come from an adult who received the AZD1222 COVID-19 vaccine.

This rearrangement joins TRBV11-1 to TRBJ2-2; D unclear. Trimming removed 2 bases at V and 0 bases at J, with 7 bases between. Germline-derived CDR1 and CDR2 are SGHAT and FQDESV (reference sequence). This CDR3 is 15 amino acids long. CDR3 region: CASSLRTANTGELFF. CDR3 DNA sequence: TGTGCCAGCAGCTTAAGGACGGCGAACACCGGGGAGCTGTTTTTT.

The chain joins TRBV10-3 to TRBJ1-6, with TRBD1 as a possible D gene (5 bases). The CDR3 is 13 residues long. Germline values: CDR1 ENHRY, CDR2 SYGVKD. Trimming shortened V by 2 bases and J by 7 bases, and 6 bases separated the two germline ends. The DNA for the CDR3 is TGTGCCATCAGTGAGGACAGAAATTCACCCCTCCACTTT. Translating gives CAISEDRNSPLHF.

The chain links TRBV7-3 to TRBJ1-2; D uncertain. Germline V gene data show CDR1 as SGHTA and CDR2 as FQGTGA. This CDR3 comprises 14 residues. With 5 bases removed from V and 9 bases from J, the gap between germline ends came to 19 bases. CDR3: CASSPMGKPNRYTF. CDR3 sequence (DNA): TGTGCCAGCAGCCCAATGGGGAAGCCGAACCGCTACACCTTC. Complete variable domain (other parts from reference TRBV7-3 and TRBJ1-2): GAGVSQTPSNKVTEKGKYVELRCDPISGHTALYWYRQSLGQGPEFLIYFQGTGAADDSGLPNDRFFAVRPEGSVSTLKIQRTERGDSAVYLCASSPMGKPNRYTFGSGTRLTVV.

The gene calls are TRBV19 and TRBJ1-2; D gene unclear. Deletions cut 7 bases from V and 1 base from J, with 13 bases between. The germline CDR1 and CDR2 sequences are LNHDA and SQIVND (reference sequence). This CDR3 is 14 amino acids long. The CDR3: CASTGGPINYGYTF. The CDR3 region has the DNA TGTGCCAGTACGGGAGGACCTATTAACTATGGCTACACCTTC.

This chain uses TRBV28 with TRBJ1-2; 7 nucleotides match TRBD1. CDR3 length: 16 residues. J gave up 5 bases and V 4 bases, and 13 bases lay outside the gene matches. The germline V gene encodes CDR1 MDHEN and CDR2 SYDVKM. Written as DNA, the CDR3 is TGTGCCAGCAGTTCGTCGAGCTGGGAACAGGGGTATGGCTACACCTTC. Encoded protein: CASSSSSWEQGYGYTF.

This sequence joins TRBV7-9 and TRBJ1-6; 9 bases match TRBD1. The trim removed 5 bases at V and 10 bases at J, leaving 9 bases unmatched. Per germline, CDR1 SEHNR and CDR2 FQNEAQ (reference sequence). This CDR3 has 15 amino acids. The chain's CDR3 is CASSQPGQGESPLHF. CDR3 DNA sequence: TGTGCCAGCAGCCAACCGGGACAGGGAGAATCACCCCTCCACTTT.

This clone was seen a single time. The rearrangement joins TRBV9 to TRBJ2-4; 9 positions agree with TRBD1. The germline V gene has CDR1 SGDLS and CDR2 YYNGEE. The length of the CDR3 is 16 residues. Trimming cost V 4 bases and J 6 bases; bases outside gene matches: 11. DNA of the CDR3: TGTGCCAGCAGCCCCCGGACAGGGGCGGATGGAAACATTCAGTACTTC. Translated: CASSPRTGADGNIQYF.

CDR3 region: CASSQVKGELRISGNTIYF. CDR3 coding DNA: TGTGCCAGCAGCCAAGTGAAGGGTGAACTCCGAATTTCTGGAAACACCATATATTTT. The chain uses TRBV3-1 (or the pseudogene TRBV3-2) and TRBJ1-3; D call uncertain. CDR1 is LGHDT, CDR2 YNNKEL, per germline (reference sequence). The V end lost 1 base, the J end lost 1 base, and 20 bases lay between the germline ends. CDR3 length: 19 amino acids.

The chain combines TRBV5-1 with TRBJ1-4; D gene unclear. The CDR3 loop spans 13 amino acids. Trimming shortened V by 4 bases and J by 2 bases, and 6 bases separated the two germline ends. CDR1 is SGHRS and CDR2 is YFSETQ in the germline V gene. The CDR3 coding sequence is TGCGCCAGCAGCGACGATACTAATGAAAAACTGTTTTTT. It is translated as CASSDDTNEKLFF.

This clone has a handful of counts. The chain employs TRBV4-3 and TRBJ2-7, with D perhaps matching TRBD1 or TRBD2 (5 bases each). The CDR3 extends over 14 amino acids. The germline gives CDR1 LGHNA, CDR2 YSLEER. V was pared by 1 base and J by 4 bases, with 11 bases between. The CDR3 protein is CASSQAEGRYEQYF. Written as DNA, the CDR3 is TGCGCCAGCAGCCAAGCAGAGGGGCGGTACGAGCAGTACTTC.

This clone was picked up one time. The chain joins TRBV14 to TRBJ2-7, with TRBD2 matching 10 bases. The CDR3 contains 16 residues. J lost 4 bases, V lost 0 bases, and 6 bases had no gene match. Germline CDR1 reads SGHDN; CDR2 reads FVKESK. The CDR3 nucleotides are TGTGCCAGCAGCCAAGATGCTGGACTAGCGGTTTACGAGCAGTACTTC. Its protein is CASSQDAGLAVYEQYF.

V usage is TRBV6-5 and J usage is TRBJ2-7; D is unclear. Between the trimmed V and J ends, which lost 5 bases and 6 bases, there was a span of 17 bases. The CDR3 has 14 residues. The V gene's germline CDR1 is MNHEY and CDR2 SVGAGI. The CDR3 DNA is TGTGCCAGCAGTCCGGGCCTAAGAGGATTCGAGCAGTACTTC. Protein: CASSPGLRGFEQYF.

This clone was counted once. The rearrangement joins TRBV2 to TRBJ2-3; D perhaps matches TRBD2 (6 bases). Per the germline V gene, CDR1 is SNHLY and CDR2 is FYNNEI. Between the trimmed V and J ends, which lost 11 bases and 0 bases, there was a span of 9 bases. The CDR3 covers 12 residues. The CDR3 is CAGGVSTDTQYF. The CDR3, as DNA: TGTGCCGGAGGGGTGAGCACAGATACGCAGTATTTT.

J is TRBJ2-3 and V is TRBV4-3, with D possibly being TRBD1 or TRBD2 (5 bases each). Deletions cut 4 bases from V and 4 bases from J, with 9 bases between. CDR3 length: 13 amino acids. CDR1 is LGHNA, CDR2 YSLEER, per germline. CDR3 nucleotide sequence: TGCGCCAGCAGCCCAAGGGGAGCAGATACGCAGTATTTT. This sequence encodes CASSPRGADTQYF.

The rearrangement uses TRBV5-8 and TRBJ1-2; TRBD1 matches 7 bases. This CDR3 is built from 14 residues. Germline CDR1 SGHTS, CDR2 YDEGEE. V lost 5 bases, J lost 3 bases, and 7 bases stayed unmatched. The CDR3, as DNA: TGTGCCAGCAGGGAACGGGACAGACACTATGGCTACACCTTC. This gives the protein CASRERDRHYGYTF. The whole variable domain, remainder taken from reference TRBV5-8 and TRBJ1-2, is EAGVTQSPTHLIKTRGQQATLRCSPISGHTSVYWYQQALGLGLQFLLWYDEGEERNRGNFPPRFSGRQFPNYSSELNVNALELEDSALYLCASRERDRHYGYTFGSGTRLTVV.

J is TRBJ1-5 and V is TRBV12-3 or TRBV12-4; TRBD1 matches 7 bases. The CDR3 runs 13 residues. Germline trimming cut 8 bases from V and 5 bases from J; bases unmatched to any gene: 6. The CDR3 sequence is CASCRGQYQPQHF. The CDR3 coding sequence is TGTGCCAGCTGTAGGGGGCAGTATCAGCCCCAGCATTTT.

This clone was seen a few times. This chain joins TRBV4-1 and TRBJ1-2, with D possibly being TRBD1 (6 bases). The germline CDR1 and CDR2 sequences are MGHRA and YSYEKL. CDR3 length equals 15 residues. The germline V and J ends were trimmed by 2 bases and 3 bases, with 13 bases remaining between them. The CDR3, as DNA: TGCGCCAGCAGCCAACCCGGACAGACCCACTATGGCTACACCTTC. Its protein is CASSQPGQTHYGYTF.

V gene TRBV27 combines with J gene TRBJ1-6; a possible D gene is TRBD1 (5 bases). This CDR3 comprises 14 residues. The germline V gene has CDR1 MNHEY and CDR2 SMNVEV (reference sequence). V was pared by 1 base and J by 10 bases, with 11 bases between. The CDR3 DNA reads as TGTGCCAGCAGTTTATTGGGTGGGGGATCACCCCTCCACTTT. Translated, it gives CASSLLGGGSPLHF.

CDR3 bases: TGTGCCAGTAGTATTTCCGCAGCGAACTATGGCTACACCTTC. This sequence encodes CASSISAANYGYTF. The chain employs TRBV19 and TRBJ1-2; no reliable D call. Germline assignment: CDR1 LNHDA and CDR2 SQIVND (reference sequence). The V end was cut by 3 bases, the J end by 2 bases, with 10 bases between. The CDR3 length is 14 residues.

This clone has a handful of counts. The chain recombines TRBV19 with TRBJ1-1; unclear D gene. The CDR3 contains 13 residues. Trimming removed 1 base from V and 5 bases from J, with 8 bases in between. In germline, CDR1 is LNHDA, CDR2 SQIVND (reference sequence). CDR3 sequence (DNA): TGTGCCAGTAGTATAGTCCCGGGAACTGAAGCTTTCTTT. This sequence encodes CASSIVPGTEAFF.

The chain carries TRBV2 and TRBJ2-1, with D perhaps matching TRBD1 (5 bases). V was trimmed by 4 bases and J by 15 bases, leaving 22 bases between them. The CDR3 is 14 residues long. The germline V gene has CDR1 SNHLY and CDR2 FYNNEI. DNA of the CDR3: TGTGCCAGCAGTGTTCTGTCCGAGCAGGCTCAGGGGTTCTTC. This translates into CASSVLSEQAQGFF.

The CDR3 here is CASSYTGQSSGNTIYF. For the CDR3, the DNA is TGTGCCAGCAGTTACACGGGACAGAGCTCTGGAAACACCATATATTTT. This chain connects TRBV6-5 to TRBJ1-3, with 7 bases that match TRBD1. Germline V gene data show CDR1 as MNHEY and CDR2 as SVGAGI. The V gene end was trimmed by 2 bases and the J gene end by 0 bases; junction bases not matched to a gene: 4. There are 16 residues in the CDR3.

The chain joins TRBV7-9 to TRBJ1-2; D remains unclear. The V gene lost 5 bases and the J gene lost 13 bases, with 26 bases spanning the gap. CDR3 length equals 15 residues. The germline gives CDR1 SEHNR, CDR2 FQNEAQ (reference sequence). CDR3 DNA sequence: TGTGCCAGCAGCCCCGGTCGGGCGGGGAACGTGAGGATCACCTTC. Its protein is CASSPGRAGNVRITF. The full variable domain, its missing parts supplied by reference TRBV7-9 and TRBJ1-2, is DTGVSQNPRHKITKRGQNVTFRCDPISEHNRLYWYRQTLGQGPEFLTYFQNEAQLEKSRLLSDRFSAERPKGSFSTLEIQRTEQGDSAMYLCASSPGRAGNVRITFGSGTRLTVV.

This clone was observed a few times. The chain combines TRBV28 with TRBJ2-7; D possibly corresponds to TRBD2 (5 bases). Deletions cut 6 bases from V and 3 bases from J, with 21 bases between. Germline CDR1 MDHEN, CDR2 SYDVKM. The length of the CDR3 is 16 residues. The CDR3 nucleotides are TGTGCCAGCAGCCAGCGGTTGAGGGTTATGGTCTACGAGCAGTACTTC. Translation gives CASSQRLRVMVYEQYF.

The chain combines TRBV7-2 with TRBJ1-3; D remains ambiguous. With 5 bases removed from V and 0 bases from J, the gap between germline ends came to 8 bases. Germline loops: CDR1 SGHTA, CDR2 FQGNSA. CDR3 size: 14 residues. CDR3 coding DNA: TGTGCCAGCAGCGGACGGTCCTCTGGAAACACCATATATTTT. This gives the protein CASSGRSSGNTIYF.

J is TRBJ1-3 and V is TRBV6-5; D perhaps matches TRBD1 (5 bases). V lost 5 bases and J lost 3, with 11 bases in between. The CDR3 spans 14 residues. Germline V lookup: CDR1 MNHEY, CDR2 SVGAGI. DNA for the CDR3: TGTGCCAGCAGTCCACCCGGGGGTGGAAACACCATATATTTT. Translating gives CASSPPGGGNTIYF.

This chain connects TRBV15 to TRBJ2-7; D is possibly TRBD1 (5 bases). Trimming took off 2 bases at V and 5 bases at J, with 22 bases between the two ends. The CDR3 runs 17 residues. Germline V CDR1 and CDR2: LNHNV, YYDKDF (reference sequence). In nucleotides, the CDR3 is TGTGCCACCAGCAGACAACTCTACCCGACAGCGCGGCACGAGCAGTACTTC. Its protein product is CATSRQLYPTARHEQYF.

This chain links TRBV19 with TRBJ2-5; TRBD1 matches 7 bases. V dropped 3 bases and J dropped 3; count of bases not matched to a gene: 7. Germline V gives CDR1 LNHDA, CDR2 SQIVND (reference sequence). The CDR3 spans 15 residues. The CDR3 DNA follows: TGTGCCAGTAGTATCTGGACAGGCCAAAAAGAGACCCAGTACTTC. Its translation: CASSIWTGQKETQYF.

This chain links TRBV4-2 with TRBJ2-3; TRBD2 might be the D (6 bases). The CDR3 extends over 15 amino acids. V was cut by 4 bases and J by 3 bases, with 14 bases left in between. CDR1 is LGHNA and CDR2 is YNFKEQ in the germline V gene. The CDR3 reads CASSLIAESTDTQYF. CDR3 bases: TGTGCCAGCAGCCTAATAGCGGAGAGTACAGATACGCAGTATTTT.

This chain connects TRBV7-6 to TRBJ2-7, with D perhaps given as TRBD1 or TRBD2 (6 bases each). Germline V CDR1 and CDR2: SGHVS, FNYEAQ. The CDR3 length is 16 residues. Between the trimmed V and J ends, which lost 1 base and 4 bases, there was a span of 17 bases. The CDR3 is CASSLDPGAVGYEQYF. The CDR3, as DNA: TGTGCCAGCAGCTTAGATCCGGGGGCTGTGGGATACGAGCAGTACTTC.

A few counts support this clone. The genes are TRBV7-3 and TRBJ1-6; D is perhaps TRBD1 (5 bases). The V gene lost 5 bases and the J gene lost 10 bases, with 18 bases spanning the gap. CDR1 is SGHTA and CDR2 is FQGTGA in the germline V gene. The CDR3 spans 15 residues. The CDR3 is CASSLSGAVGSPLHF. Here the CDR3 DNA reads TGTGCCAGCAGCCTGTCCGGGGCCGTAGGGTCACCCCTCCACTTT. Full variable domain (outside the CDR3, taken from reference TRBV7-3 and TRBJ1-6): GAGVSQTPSNKVTEKGKYVELRCDPISGHTALYWYRQSLGQGPEFLIYFQGTGAADDSGLPNDRFFAVRPEGSVSTLKIQRTERGDSAVYLCASSLSGAVGSPLHFGNGTRLTVT.